This TCR beta chain emerged from a study of PD-L1 blockade in urothelial cancer. As for the study in general: Blood was evaluated 3 weeks (second dose) and 6 weeks after therapy began. General study points: Below-median pretreatment blood TCR clonality was a predictor of better survival.

Patients' urothelial carcinoma was locally advanced or metastatic. CDR3 length: 19 amino acids. Germline-derived CDR1 and CDR2 are KGHSH and LQKENI. Trimming removed 0 bases at V and 2 bases at J, with 20 bases between. Measured with immunoSEQ multiplex PCR; TCRdb has only the in-frame clones, and not every one. The repertoire holds tens of thousands of clones, with around 87% as singletons. About this clone: Its antigen is as yet unknown.

Sequencing was performed on PBMCs, taken around atezolizumab (anti-PD-L1) treatment. This chain connects TRBV18 to TRBJ2-1; D gene ambiguous. This clonotype was sampled from a woman aged 70-85 years with urothelial cancer. The CDR3 sequence: CASSPPFYPRKGTYNEQFF. CDR3 nucleotides: TGTGCCAGCTCACCACCTTTTTATCCGAGGAAAGGCACCTACAATGAGCAGTTCTTC.